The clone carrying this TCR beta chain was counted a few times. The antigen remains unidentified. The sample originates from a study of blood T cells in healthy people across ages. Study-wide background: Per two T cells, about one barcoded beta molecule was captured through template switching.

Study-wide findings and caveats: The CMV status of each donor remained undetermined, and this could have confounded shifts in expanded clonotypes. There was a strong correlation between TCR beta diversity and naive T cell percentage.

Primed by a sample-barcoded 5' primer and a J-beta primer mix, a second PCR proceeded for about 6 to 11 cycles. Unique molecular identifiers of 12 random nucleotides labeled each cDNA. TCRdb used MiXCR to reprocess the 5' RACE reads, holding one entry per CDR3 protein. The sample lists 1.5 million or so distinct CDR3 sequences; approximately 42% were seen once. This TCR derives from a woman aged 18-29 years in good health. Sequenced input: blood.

The CDR3 DNA sequence: TGCAGTGCTAGAGCAATCCGGGGACCCTACAATGAGCAGTTCTTC. Translating gives CSARAIRGPYNEQFF. V gene TRBV20-1 combines with J gene TRBJ2-1, with D perhaps TRBD1 or TRBD2 (5 bases each). Trimming left V 1 base short and J 2 bases short, with 12 bases between. This CDR3 has 15 residues. Per germline, CDR1 DFQATT and CDR2 SNEGSKA (reference sequence).